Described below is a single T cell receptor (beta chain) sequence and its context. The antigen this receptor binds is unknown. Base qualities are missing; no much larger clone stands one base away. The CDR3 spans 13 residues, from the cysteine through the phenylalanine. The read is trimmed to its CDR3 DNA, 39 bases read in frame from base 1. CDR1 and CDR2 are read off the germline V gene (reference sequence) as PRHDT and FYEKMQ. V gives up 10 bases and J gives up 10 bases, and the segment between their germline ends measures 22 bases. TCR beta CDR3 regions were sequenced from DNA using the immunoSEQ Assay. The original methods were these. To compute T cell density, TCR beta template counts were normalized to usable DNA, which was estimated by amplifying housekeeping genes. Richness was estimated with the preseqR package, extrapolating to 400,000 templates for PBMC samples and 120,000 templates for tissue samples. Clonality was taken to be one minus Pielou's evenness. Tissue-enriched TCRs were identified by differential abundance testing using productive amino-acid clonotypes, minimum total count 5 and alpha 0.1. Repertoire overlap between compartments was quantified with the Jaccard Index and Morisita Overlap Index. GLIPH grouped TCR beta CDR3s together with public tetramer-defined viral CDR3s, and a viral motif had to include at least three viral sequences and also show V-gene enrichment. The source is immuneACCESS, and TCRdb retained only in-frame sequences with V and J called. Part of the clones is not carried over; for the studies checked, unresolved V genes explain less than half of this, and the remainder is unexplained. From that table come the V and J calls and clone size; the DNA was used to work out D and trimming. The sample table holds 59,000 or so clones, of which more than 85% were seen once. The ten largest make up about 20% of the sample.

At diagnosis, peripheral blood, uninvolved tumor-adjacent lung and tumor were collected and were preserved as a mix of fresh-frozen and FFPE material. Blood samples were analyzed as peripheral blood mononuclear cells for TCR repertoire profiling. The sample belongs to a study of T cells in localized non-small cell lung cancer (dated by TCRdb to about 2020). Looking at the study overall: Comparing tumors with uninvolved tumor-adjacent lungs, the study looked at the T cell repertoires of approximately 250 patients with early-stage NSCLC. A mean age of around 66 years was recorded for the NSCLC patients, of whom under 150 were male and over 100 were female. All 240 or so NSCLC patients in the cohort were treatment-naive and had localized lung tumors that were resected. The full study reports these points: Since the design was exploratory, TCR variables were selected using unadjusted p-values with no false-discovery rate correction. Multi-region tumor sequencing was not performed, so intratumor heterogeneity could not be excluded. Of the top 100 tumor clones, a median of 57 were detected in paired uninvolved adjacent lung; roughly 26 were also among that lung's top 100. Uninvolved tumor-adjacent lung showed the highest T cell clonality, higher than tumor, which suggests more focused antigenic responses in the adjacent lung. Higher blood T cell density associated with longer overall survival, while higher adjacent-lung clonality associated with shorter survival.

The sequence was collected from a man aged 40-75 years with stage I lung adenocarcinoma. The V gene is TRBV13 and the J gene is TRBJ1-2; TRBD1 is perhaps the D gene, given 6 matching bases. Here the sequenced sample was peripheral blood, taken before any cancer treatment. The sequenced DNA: TGTGCCACCAGGGGAGGGAAAGGGACTCACTACACCTTC. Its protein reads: CATRGGKGTHYTF.